In this sample, the clone carrying this T cell receptor (beta chain) turned up once. What it recognizes is unknown. Method: immunoSEQ multiplex PCR; TCRdb's copy keeps in-frame clones and lacks some. This table holds some 81,000 clones, almost 85% found once. This entry comes from a study of identifying expanded T cells in peripheral blood. No infections or other immune events were documented during collection. In germline, CDR1 is SEHNR, CDR2 FQNEAQ (reference sequence). The ends lost 0 bases at V and 6 bases at J; junction bases unmatched: 5. The CDR3 is 16 residues long. General observations from the study: Variance in clone template counts between approximately two-week samples significantly increased with total template count across all healthy donors. Over approximately two and four weeks, about 16 and 19 clones changed, versus approximately 1.2 between replicates.

The sequence was obtained from a person aged 18-69 years in good health. The sample consisted of blood. The chain combines TRBV7-9 with TRBJ2-1; TRBD1 matches at 10 bases. The CDR3 loop reads CASSLAGTGDANEQFF. The DNA of the CDR3 is TGTGCCAGCAGCTTAGCAGGGACAGGGGATGCCAATGAGCAGTTCTTC.